The 3 T cell receptor beta chains below all came from one sample that was sequenced in a study of blood T cell repertoires in COVID-19 (dated by TCRdb to 2020 to 2021). Library preparation employed the immunoSEQ multiplex PCR assay. TCRdb provides this immuneACCESS table in a form limited to in-frame rearrangements. Some clones are lacking; in checked studies, under half of them reflect an unresolved V gene, and why the rest are absent is not known. This sample lists 320,000 or so clones; approximately 84% were detected once. The ten most abundant clones make up 1% of the sample. The sample was PBMCs or T cells enriched from blood (not recorded which). Receptor source: a woman between 25 and 40 years old who had recovered from COVID-19.

The chain combines TRBV28 with TRBJ1-2; D remains unclear. V was clipped by 3 bases and J by 5 bases, with 13 bases between them. Germline lookup yields CDR1 MDHEN and CDR2 SYDVKM. This CDR3 spans 14 amino acids. The CDR3 nucleotides read TGTGCCAGCAGTTTGGGCAGTAGTTCATATGGCTACACCTTC. Protein product: CASSLGSSSYGYTF.

As DNA, the CDR3 is TGTGCCAGCACCGGAGGGGGCAGGTCGAAGTTAGGCTATGGCTACACCTTC. It yields the protein CASTGGGRSKLGYGYTF. The chain employs TRBV7-9 and TRBJ1-2; 7 bases match TRBD1. The junction had 18 bases not matched to a gene; V was cut back by 7 bases and J by 4 bases. CDR1 and CDR2 (germline): SEHNR, FQNEAQ (reference sequence). The CDR3 covers 17 residues.

The J gene is TRBJ2-1, the V gene TRBV28, with 9 bases matching TRBD1. The CDR3 spans 15 residues. Germline CDR1 MDHEN, CDR2 SYDVKM. The trim removed 6 bases at V and 10 bases at J, leaving 13 bases unmatched. CDR3 nucleotides: TGTGCCAGCAGACCGGCCGGGACAGGGCCCTTAGAGCAGTTCTTC. This gives the protein CASRPAGTGPLEQFF.